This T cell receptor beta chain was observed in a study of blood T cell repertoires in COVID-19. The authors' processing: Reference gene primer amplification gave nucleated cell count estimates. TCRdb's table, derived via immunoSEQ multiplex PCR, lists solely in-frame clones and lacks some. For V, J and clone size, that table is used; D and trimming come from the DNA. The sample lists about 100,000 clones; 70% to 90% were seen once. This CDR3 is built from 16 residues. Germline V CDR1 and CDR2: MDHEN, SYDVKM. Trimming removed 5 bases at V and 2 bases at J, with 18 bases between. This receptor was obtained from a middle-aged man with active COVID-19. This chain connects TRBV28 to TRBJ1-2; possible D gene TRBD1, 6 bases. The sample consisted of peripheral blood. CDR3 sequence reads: CASSLSGRGRNYGYTF. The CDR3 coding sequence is TGTGCCAGCAGTCTCTCCGGCAGGGGAAGGAACTATGGCTACACCTTC.